The rows below give T cell receptor beta chains drawn from one sample of a study of T cell changes during pregnancy in multiple sclerosis. This table comes from immunoSEQ multiplex PCR, and its TCRdb copy is limited to in-frame clones, with some not included. This sample has roughly 48,000 clones, with about 92% found just once. Material: CD4+ T cells from peripheral blood mononuclear cells, obtained in the third trimester of pregnancy. The receptors come from a female donor with multiple sclerosis, enrolled in a pregnancy study. The CDR3 runs from the conserved cysteine through the conserved F or W. D genes are given only for firm matches. The size entry is marked missing in some rows and otherwise reads once, few, many or a size class.

>-|TRBJ1-1|TRBV29-1|-
TGCAGCGTTGTCTCCGGACAGAACTTTGAAGCTTTCTTT
CSVVSGQNFEAFF
>-|TRBJ1-1|TRBV5-4|-
TGTGCCAGCAGCTTTGGGGGCAGAAACACTGAAGCTTTCTTT
CASSFGGRNTEAFF
>-|TRBJ2-2|TRBV7-2|-
TGTGCCAGCAGCTTACGGGTAGACCGTCTGACCGGGGAGCTGTTTTTT
CASSLRVDRLTGELFF
>-|TRBJ1-5|TRBV2|TRBD1
TGTGCCAGCAGCGCCGGACAGGGAAATCAGCCCCAGCATTTT
CASSAGQGNQPQHF
>few|TRBJ1-4|TRBV28|-
TGTGCCAGCAGTTTACGGGGGGAAAAACTGTTTTTT
CASSLRGEKLFF
>-|TRBJ1-1|TRBV19|-
TGTGCCAGTAGGTCCGGGAAACGGGGCACTGAAGCTTTCTTT
CASRSGKRGTEAFF
>-|TRBJ1-5|TRBV2|-
TGTGCCAGCCAAGCCCAGGGGAATAGCAATCAGCCCCAGCATTTT
CASQAQGNSNQPQHF
>once|TRBJ1-2|TRBV30|TRBD1
TGTGCCTCTTCTGGACAGGGTACCTATGGCTACACCTTC
CASSGQGTYGYTF
>-|TRBJ2-4|TRBV6-4|TRBD2
TGTGCCAGCAGTGAGGAGCGGGGGGGCCAGGACATTCAGTACTTC
CASSEERGGQDIQYF
>-|TRBJ1-1|TRBV7-9|TRBD1
TGTGCCAGCAGACGAACAGGGGGCACTGAAGCTTTCTTT
CASRRTGGTEAFF
>-|TRBJ1-1|TRBV25-1|-
TGTGCCAGCCTAGATAGGAGGGCGACTGAAGCTTTCTTT
CASLDRRATEAFF
>once|TRBJ1-6|TRBV7-3|-
TGTGCCAGCAGCTTAGATCCGGGTAATTCACCCCTCCACTTT
CASSLDPGNSPLHF
>-|TRBJ2-3|TRBV19|-
TGTGCCAGTAGGCCTTGGGGCAGGGGAGGGGATACGCAGTATTTT
CASRPWGRGGDTQYF
>-|TRBJ2-1|TRBV7-6|TRBD2
TGTGCCAGCGGCGGACTAGCGGGGGGGCCCAATGAGCAGTTCTTC
CASGGLAGGPNEQFF
>-|TRBJ2-1|TRBV7-3|-
TGTGCCAGCAGCTTAAGGTTAGGAGATTACAATGAGCAGTTCTTC
CASSLRLGDYNEQFF
>-|TRBJ2-7|TRBV19|-
TGTGCCACAAAACCTACAGGGTATCTGGACGAGCAGTACTTC
CATKPTGYLDEQYF
>-|TRBJ2-2|TRBV2|TRBD1
TGTGCCAGCAGTGTCGCAGGGGGAATCGGGGAGCTGTTTTTT
CASSVAGGIGELFF
>-|TRBJ2-7|TRBV30|TRBD1
TGTGCCTGGAGTAAACAGGGGAACGAGCAGTACTTC
CAWSKQGNEQYF
>-|TRBJ2-2|TRBV29-1|-
TGCAGCGTTCAGGGTCCCGGGGAGCTGTTTTTT
CSVQGPGELFF
>-|TRBJ2-7|TRBV19|TRBD2
TGTGCCAGTAGTGGACTAGCGGGAACCTACGAGCAGTACTTC
CASSGLAGTYEQYF
>-|TRBJ2-7|TRBV5-4|TRBD2
TGTGCCAGCAGCTTGGAGGGACTACCCTTCAACTCCTACGAGCAGTACTTC
CASSLEGLPFNSYEQYF
>-|TRBJ1-4|TRBV28|TRBD1
TGTGCCAGCAGTTCGGACAGGGGGCGTCGAGAAAAACTGTTTTTT
CASSSDRGRREKLFF
>-|TRBJ2-6|TRBV27|-
TGTGCCAGCAGTCTTCAGGGGCATCACTCTGGGGCCAACGTCCTGACTTTC
CASSLQGHHSGANVLTF
>-|TRBJ2-7|TRBV5-1|TRBD1
TGCGCCAGCAGCCCCGGACAGGGAGCCTCCTACGAGCAGTACTTC
CASSPGQGASYEQYF
>few|TRBJ1-5|TRBV7-8|TRBD1
TGTGCCAGCAGCCCGGGAGCGGACAGGAATCAGCCCCAGCATTTT
CASSPGADRNQPQHF
>-|TRBJ2-7|TRBV7-9|TRBD1
TGTGCCAGCAGCCTACCCCACGGACAGGGGTCCTCCTACGAGCAGTACTTC
CASSLPHGQGSSYEQYF
>-|TRBJ2-1|TRBV5-1|TRBD1
TGCGCCAGCAGCTTTCCGGGACAGGGCAATGAGCAGTTCTTC
CASSFPGQGNEQFF
>-|TRBJ1-5|TRBV19|-
TGTGCCAGTAGGGCCTCCAGGGGTTCCGCGGATCAGCCCCAGCATTTT
CASRASRGSADQPQHF
>-|TRBJ2-2|TRBV14|-
TGTGCCAGCAGCCACAGATACACCGGGGAGCTGTTTTTT
CASSHRYTGELFF
>-|TRBJ1-1|TRBV18|-
TGTGCCAGCTCACCACCGTCGGTCGGGGTGGACACTGAAGCTTTCTTT
CASSPPSVGVDTEAFF
>once|TRBJ2-3|TRBV19|TRBD2
TGTGCCAGTAGTATGGCTAGCGGGAGAACAGATACGCAGTATTTT
CASSMASGRTDTQYF
>-|TRBJ2-5|TRBV7-9|-
TGTGCCAGCAGCTTAGAGGGCAGGGGAGAGACCCAGTACTTC
CASSLEGRGETQYF
>few|TRBJ1-2|TRBV27|-
TGTGCCAGCAGTTCCCACGGAGGGCCTAACTATGGCTACACCTTC
CASSSHGGPNYGYTF
>-|TRBJ2-3|TRBV10-3|TRBD2
TGTGCCATCAGTGAGCGGGGGGGAAGCACAGATACGCAGTATTTT
CAISERGGSTDTQYF
>-|TRBJ1-2|TRBV19|-
TGTGCCAGTAGTATAGCGCGGGGTTCGGCCTTGGGCTATGGCTACACCTTC
CASSIARGSALGYGYTF
>-|TRBJ1-3|TRBV27|-
TGTGCCAGCAGTCCACGGACTTTTGGAAACACCATATATTTT
CASSPRTFGNTIYF
>-|TRBJ2-1|TRBV7-2|-
TGTGCCAGCAGCTTAGAACCGAGCTCCTACAATGAGCAGTTCTTC
CASSLEPSSYNEQFF
>-|TRBJ1-2|TRBV27|TRBD1
TGTGCCAGCAGTGTCGGGACAGGGAAGGACTATGGCTACACCTTC
CASSVGTGKDYGYTF
>-|TRBJ1-2|TRBV5-1|TRBD1
TGCGCCAGCAGCTCCGGGACAGGGGGCAACTATGGCTACACCTTC
CASSSGTGGNYGYTF
>-|TRBJ2-7|TRBV5-6|TRBD1
TGTGCCAGCGTGGGACAGGGAACCTACGAGCAGTACTTC
CASVGQGTYEQYF
>-|TRBJ2-3|TRBV9|TRBD2
TGTGCCAGCAGCTCTTTAGCGGGAGGAAACACAGATACGCAGTATTTT
CASSSLAGGNTDTQYF
>-|TRBJ1-2|TRBV5-1|TRBD1
TGCGCCAGCAGCTCCTCCGGGACAGGGGTTGACTATGGCTACACCTTC
CASSSSGTGVDYGYTF
>-|TRBJ2-3|TRBV11-1|-
TGTGCCAGCAGCCCCACGACTGTATCTATGGGAGATACGCAGTATTTT
CASSPTTVSMGDTQYF
>-|TRBJ1-5|TRBV19|-
TGTGCCAGTAGTGGAGGGCTGAATCAGCCCCAGCATTTT
CASSGGLNQPQHF
>-|TRBJ1-6|TRBV15|-
TGTGCCACCAGCAATTCTCCTAATTCACCCCTCCACTTT
CATSNSPNSPLHF
>-|TRBJ1-2|TRBV5-1|TRBD1
TGCGCCAGCAGCCGAGACAGGGACTATGGCTACACCTTC
CASSRDRDYGYTF
>-|TRBJ1-2|TRBV27|-
TGTGCCAGCAGTCGCGAACAGGGAATTGGGGGCTACACCTTC
CASSREQGIGGYTF